The 4 T cell receptor beta chains below all came from one sample that was sequenced in a study of cytomegalovirus exposure and HLA in healthy donors. The primer mix had 60 Vbeta and 13 Jbeta primers. Some clones are missing from TCRdb's copy, which holds only in-frame ones; the method was immunoSEQ multiplex PCR. The profile shows 150,000 to 200,000 clones, about 85% of them singletons. Sequenced sample: PBMCs. These TCRs come from a man aged 50 or older in good health and CMV-seronegative.

The V and J genes are TRBV13 and TRBJ2-3, with 8 nucleotides matching TRBD2. The germline gives CDR1 PRHDT, CDR2 FYEKMQ (reference sequence). J gave up 5 bases and V 4 bases, and 11 bases lay outside the gene matches. The CDR3 covers 16 residues. CDR3 region: CASSYMGGLAGDTQYF. The CDR3 region has the DNA TGTGCCAGCAGCTACATGGGGGGCCTAGCGGGAGATACGCAGTATTTT.

V and J are TRBV27 and TRBJ2-7; possibly TRBD2 for D (6 bases). This CDR3 comprises 14 residues. Germline CDR1 MNHEY, CDR2 SMNVEV (reference sequence). The ends were cut back, 5 bases at V and 2 bases at J, with 13 bases in the middle. CDR3 nucleotide sequence: TGTGCCAGCAGTGGCCTAGCGAGACCCTACGAGCAGTACTTC. This translates into CASSGLARPYEQYF.

The rearrangement uses TRBV4-2 and TRBJ2-2; 9 bases agree with TRBD2. The V and J ends lost 2 bases and 3 bases, in that order; junction bases with no gene match: 4. The CDR3 runs to 16 residues. Germline V gives CDR1 LGHNA, CDR2 YNFKEQ. The DNA of the CDR3 is TGTGCCAGCAGCCAATTGGCGGGGGGGCACACCGGGGAGCTGTTTTTT. It specifies CASSQLAGGHTGELFF.

The chain is built from TRBV12-5 and TRBJ1-6, with D maybe TRBD1 (6 bases). The CDR3 extends over 16 amino acids. Germline loops: CDR1 LGHNT, CDR2 FRNRAP. Between the trimmed V and J ends, which lost 5 bases and 9 bases, there was a span of 20 bases. The CDR3 is CASGKERQEEISPLHF. In DNA, the CDR3 is TGTGCTAGTGGTAAGGAACGACAGGAAGAAATTTCACCCCTCCACTTT.